These 23 T cell receptor beta chains originate from one sample sequenced in a study of identical twins. TCRdb recomputed calls from the 5' RACE reads with MiXCR, one row per CDR3 protein. The sample shows roughly 540,000 distinct CDR3 sequences, approximately 22% of them seen only once. The data were also submitted as part of a second study, on T cells expressing NK-cell markers.

The sequencing sample was made of CD4+ T cells sorted from blood. The receptors were sampled from a woman between 18 and 29 years old in good health.

The chain couples TRBV5-1 to TRBJ1-1; D is perhaps TRBD1 (5 bases). Trimming stripped 0 bases from V and 8 bases from J, with 14 bases between. CDR1 is SGHRS and CDR2 is YFSETQ in the germline V gene. The CDR3 runs to 14 residues. The chain's CDR3 is CASSLEGRSSEAFF. The CDR3 coding sequence is TGCGCCAGCAGCTTGGAGGGACGGTCGTCAGAAGCTTTCTTT.

This clonotype came up a few times. This sequence joins TRBV20-1 and TRBJ1-2, with D unclear. Germline loops: CDR1 DFQATT, CDR2 SNEGSKA (reference sequence). The ends were cut back, 2 bases at V and 3 bases at J, with 10 bases in the middle. The CDR3 has 13 residues. The chain's CDR3 is CSARLKADYGYTF. In DNA form, the CDR3 reads TGCAGTGCTAGACTGAAGGCGGACTATGGCTACACCTTC.

The table lists this clonotype with a few counts. This chain joins TRBV7-9 and TRBJ2-2, with D hard to call. Trimming removed 5 bases at V and 0 bases at J, with 10 bases between. The CDR3 is 15 residues long. The germline V gene has CDR1 SEHNR and CDR2 FQNEAQ (reference sequence). CDR3 region: CASSPQITNTGELFF. The CDR3 bases are TGTGCCAGCAGCCCCCAAATCACGAACACCGGGGAGCTGTTTTTT.

The sample holds a few counts of this clonotype. The chain combines TRBV20-1 with TRBJ2-3, with D unresolved. Germline V lookup: CDR1 DFQATT, CDR2 SNEGSKA (reference sequence). V lost 6 bases, J lost 0 bases, and 7 bases lay in between. This CDR3 region has 12 residues. The CDR3 spells CSAVSSTDTQYF. The DNA for the CDR3 is TGCAGTGCAGTATCTAGCACAGATACGCAGTATTTT.

There are a few counts of this clonotype. The chain employs TRBV5-5 and TRBJ2-3, with no clear D. Germline CDR1 reads SGHKS; CDR2 reads YYEKEE (reference sequence). This CDR3 region has 14 residues. The V gene lost 2 bases and the J gene lost 4 bases, with 11 bases spanning the gap. DNA of the CDR3: TGTGCCAGCAGCTTCCAGATCCCCCCAGATACGCAGTATTTT. It encodes CASSFQIPPDTQYF.

J is TRBJ1-1 and V is TRBV20-1, with TRBD1 as a possible D gene (6 bases). This CDR3 has 11 residues. Looked up from germline, CDR1 is DFQATT and CDR2 is SNEGSKA (reference sequence). V was cut by 3 bases and J by 11 bases, with 13 bases left in between. The CDR3 coding sequence is TGCAGTGCTAGTACAGGGAGGGGGGCTTTCTTT. Translated, it gives CSASTGRGAFF.

This chain connects TRBV20-1 to TRBJ1-4; D not resolved. CDR3 length: 12 amino acids. Germline V lookup: CDR1 DFQATT, CDR2 SNEGSKA (reference sequence). CDR3 sequence reads: CRVEAANEKLFF. CDR3 coding DNA: TGCAGGGTCGAGGCGGCTAATGAAAAACTGTTTTTT.

The sample holds a few counts of this clonotype. The chain has TRBV6-1 and TRBJ2-3; 8 bases fit TRBD2. With 2 bases clipped from V and 0 bases from J, the junction kept 4 bases outside the gene matches. Germline assignment: CDR1 MNHNS and CDR2 SASEGT. The CDR3 runs to 16 residues. The CDR3 is CASSERGGSSTDTQYF. The DNA for the CDR3 is TGTGCCAGCAGTGAACGGGGGGGGAGTAGCACAGATACGCAGTATTTT.

This clonotype has more than one count but fewer than ten. J is TRBJ2-3 and V is TRBV20-1; 8 positions agree with TRBD2. Germline V gives CDR1 DFQATT, CDR2 SNEGSKA (reference sequence). This CDR3 is 15 amino acids long. Trimming at V came to 5 bases and at J to 6 bases, leaving 13 bases not matched to a gene. CDR3 nucleotide sequence: TGCAGTGCTCGAGGGCGGTCGGGAGGGCGCGATACGCAGTATTTT. The encoded protein is CSARGRSGGRDTQYF.

There are many counts of this clonotype. This rearrangement joins TRBV20-1 to TRBJ1-2; weak D call: TRBD1 (5 bases). The germline V gene encodes CDR1 DFQATT and CDR2 SNEGSKA (reference sequence). The CDR3 is made up of 15 amino acids. Trimming cost V 1 base and J 7 bases, with 19 bases left between them. Written as DNA, the CDR3 is TGCAGTGCTAGAGTGGGATCTTGGGGCGGAGGTGGCTACACCTTC. Translating gives CSARVGSWGGGGYTF.

The CDR3 region is CASSVTTGQEAFF. The CDR3 nucleotides are TGTGCCAGCAGTGTTACGACGGGACAGGAAGCTTTCTTT. The genes are TRBV2 and TRBJ1-1, with TRBD1 identical over 7 bases. Per the germline V gene, CDR1 is SNHLY and CDR2 is FYNNEI. The CDR3 loop spans 13 amino acids. V dropped 4 bases and J dropped 8; count of bases not matched to a gene: 7.

The chain links TRBV21-1 to TRBJ2-7; whether TRBD1, the table's D call, matches the DNA was not checked. TRBV21-1 is recorded as a pseudogene. The CDR3 contains 12 residues. In DNA form, the CDR3 reads TGTGCCTGGCGGGACAGGGCCCACGAGCAGTACTTC. Protein: CAWRDRAHEQYF.

There are a few counts of this clonotype. V is TRBV6-2 or TRBV6-3 and J is TRBJ1-5; maybe TRBD1 (5 bases). With 6 bases removed from V and 4 bases from J, the gap between germline ends came to 10 bases. Germline loops: CDR1 MNHEY, CDR2 SVGEGT. The CDR3 has 13 residues. In DNA, the CDR3 is TGTGCCAGCAGGACAGCGGGAAATCAGCCCCAGCATTTT. Translated, it gives CASRTAGNQPQHF.

This clonotype was recorded a few times. The rearrangement joins TRBV20-1 to TRBJ2-2; TRBD2 agrees at 10 bases. The J segment lost 7 bases and the V segment lost 3 bases, leaving 5 bases of the junction unmatched. The CDR3 has 14 residues. Germline values: CDR1 DFQATT, CDR2 SNEGSKA (reference sequence). DNA of the CDR3: TGCAGTGCTAGCCGGACTAGCGGAGGCGGGGAGCTGTTTTTT. It specifies CSASRTSGGGELFF.

This chain connects TRBV19 to TRBJ2-1; 8 nucleotides agree with TRBD2. Trimming cost V 7 bases and J 0 bases; bases outside gene matches: 2. Germline-derived CDR1 and CDR2 are LNHDA and SQIVND (reference sequence). The CDR3 consists of 14 residues. The CDR3 nucleotides are TGTGCCAGTACTAGCGGGTACTCCTACAATGAGCAGTTCTTC. Translating it yields CASTSGYSYNEQFF.

This clonotype was seen only a few times. CDR3 region: CSARAGWGYTEAFF. In nucleotides, the CDR3 is TGCAGTGCTAGAGCGGGCTGGGGGTACACTGAAGCTTTCTTT. The rearrangement uses TRBV20-1 and TRBJ1-1; D is possibly TRBD1 (5 bases). CDR3 length equals 14 residues. V was clipped by 1 base and J by 3 bases, with 12 bases between them. Per germline, CDR1 DFQATT and CDR2 SNEGSKA (reference sequence).

This clonotype was counted only a few times. The CDR3 nucleotides are TGTGCCAGCAGCTTAGGGGGGCAGGATTCCTATGGCTACACCTTC. Translated: CASSLGGQDSYGYTF. This chain uses TRBV7-9 with TRBJ1-2; tentative D call: TRBD1 (6 bases). Germline V gene sequence: CDR1 SEHNR, CDR2 FQNEAQ (reference sequence). The CDR3 consists of 15 residues. V lost 1 base to trimming and J lost 4 bases, with 13 bases between them.

Only a few counts were recorded for this clonotype. The chain links TRBV6-1 to TRBJ2-1; the match to TRBD2 covers 7 bases. The V gene's germline CDR1 is MNHNS and CDR2 SASEGT. V gave up 8 bases and J gave up 9 bases; unmatched junction bases: 19. The CDR3 is 16 amino acids. CDR3 nucleotide sequence: TGTGCCAGCGCCCTGGTGAGCGGGGCTTCAGGCGGTGAGCAGTTCTTC. Translated: CASALVSGASGGEQFF.

This clonotype was found a few times. This chain joins TRBV7-6 and TRBJ2-2; D is unresolved. This CDR3 is built from 14 residues. The germline CDR1 and CDR2 sequences are SGHVS and FNYEAQ. Trimming removed 2 bases from V and 2 bases from J, with 6 bases in between. Here the CDR3 reads CASSLNSNTGELFF. CDR3 sequence (DNA): TGTGCCAGCAGCTTAAACAGCAACACCGGGGAGCTGTTTTTT.

The chain employs TRBV9 and TRBJ2-1, with 7 bases identical to TRBD2. CDR3 length equals 16 residues. Trimming took 0 bases from V and 10 from J; bases not matched to a gene: 13. Germline CDR1 is SGDLS and CDR2 is YYNGEE. The DNA for the CDR3 is TGTGCCAGCAGCGTAGGTCGGCGGGAGCGGCGGGTAGAGCAGTTCTTC. Encoded protein: CASSVGRRERRVEQFF.

This clonotype was observed a handful of times. The chain joins TRBV28 to TRBJ2-3, with D perhaps matching TRBD1 or TRBD2 (6 bases each). The CDR3 sequence is 15 residues long. Germline lookup yields CDR1 MDHEN and CDR2 SYDVKM. Trimming shortened V by 8 bases and J by 2 bases, and 17 bases separated the two germline ends. CDR3 sequence reads: CASAREDRDTDTQYF. The CDR3 DNA is TGTGCCAGCGCCAGGGAGGACAGAGACACAGATACGCAGTATTTT.

A few counts support this clonotype. The V and J genes are TRBV12-3 or TRBV12-4 and TRBJ2-3, with 7 bases that match TRBD1. The CDR3 contains 16 residues. The junction had 10 bases not matched to a gene; V was cut back by 5 bases and J by 2 bases. The CDR3 nucleotides read TGTGCCAGCAGTCTACGGACAGGAACTCACACAGATACGCAGTATTTT. Translated: CASSLRTGTHTDTQYF.

The chain links TRBV6-5 to TRBJ1-2; D possibly corresponds to TRBD1 (6 bases). Germline lookup yields CDR1 MNHEY and CDR2 SVGAGI. The V end was cut by 6 bases, the J end by 3 bases, with 8 bases between. The CDR3 loop spans 12 amino acids. CDR3 coding DNA: TGTGCCAGCAGCACAGGGTACTATGGCTACACCTTC. This translates into CASSTGYYGYTF.